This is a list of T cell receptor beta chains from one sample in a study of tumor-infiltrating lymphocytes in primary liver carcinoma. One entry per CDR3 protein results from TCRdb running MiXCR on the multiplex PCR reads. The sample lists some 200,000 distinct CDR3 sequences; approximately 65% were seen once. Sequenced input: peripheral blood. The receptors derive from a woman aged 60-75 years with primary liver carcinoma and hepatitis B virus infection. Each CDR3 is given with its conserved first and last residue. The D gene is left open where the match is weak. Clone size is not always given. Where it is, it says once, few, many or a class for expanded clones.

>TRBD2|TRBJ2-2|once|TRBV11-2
TGTGCCAGCAGCAGGCGGGAGGGGCCCGGGGAGCTGCTTTTT
CASSRREGPGELLF
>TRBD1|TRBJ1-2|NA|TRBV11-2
TGTGCCAACAGCTACAGTCCCGGGACAGGGGGCCCTTTCACTAACTACGGCTACACCTTC
CANSYSPGTGGPFTNYGYTF
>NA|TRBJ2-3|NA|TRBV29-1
TGCAGCGTTGGGGTAACGGGGGCTGGCACAGATACGCAGTATTTT
CSVGVTGAGTDTQYF
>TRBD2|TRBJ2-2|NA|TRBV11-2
TGTGCCAGCAGCTTAGGGCAAGCGGGAGTGTACACCGGGGAGCTGTTTTTT
CASSLGQAGVYTGELFF
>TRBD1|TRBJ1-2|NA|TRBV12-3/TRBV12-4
TGTGCCAGCAGCAGGGACAGCGCTAACTATGTCTACACCTTC
CASSRDSANYVYTF
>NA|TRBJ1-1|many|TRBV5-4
TGTGCCAGCAGCTCAGAGAAGAACACTGAAGCTTTCTTT
CASSSEKNTEAFF
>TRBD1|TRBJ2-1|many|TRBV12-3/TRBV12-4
TGTGCCAGCAGTTTCAGGGGGATAAATGAGCAGTTCTTC
CASSFRGINEQFF
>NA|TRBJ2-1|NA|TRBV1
TGCACCAGCAGCATTCCATCCCTCCGACCTGGCGGGACCGTCGAAAATGAGCAGTTCTTC
CTSSIPSLRPGGTVENEQFF
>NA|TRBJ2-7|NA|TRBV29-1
TGCAGCGTTGTGGACGCACCCGGCGAGCAGTACTTC
CSVVDAPGEQYF
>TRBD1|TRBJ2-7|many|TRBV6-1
TGTGCCAGCACCGGGACAGCATTTTTCGAGCAGTACTTC
CASTGTAFFEQYF